This passage covers 23 T cell receptor beta chains from one sample sequenced in a study of shared clonotypes between healthy human individuals (dated by TCRdb to 2018 to 2020). CD8 naive samples consisted of CD45RO-negative cells that were positively selected for CCR7, yielding a CD45RA+CCR7+ population without TemRA cells. Preparation of the library involved the immunoSEQ multiplex PCR assay. TCRdb mirrors the immuneACCESS table, restricted to in-frame sequences. Some clones are absent from its copies; in checked studies, under half trace to an unresolved V gene, and the reason for the others is unknown. This sample gives 500,000 to 700,000 clones in total; 95% of them show up just once. The leading ten clones occupy approximately 0.11% of the sample. The sample comprised naive CD8+ T cells sorted from blood. In the paper's terms, the cell subset or site label means: CD45RA+CCR7+. These receptors came from a woman aged 30 to 39 in good health.

This sequence joins TRBV4-2 and TRBJ1-2; D is perhaps TRBD1 (6 bases). Germline assignment: CDR1 LGHNA and CDR2 YNFKEQ. V shed 4 bases and J shed 7 bases, with 19 bases lying between them. This CDR3 region has 15 residues. The CDR3 here is CASSLEEGVGGGYTF. DNA for the CDR3: TGTGCCAGCAGCCTCGAGGAGGGGGTCGGCGGTGGCTACACCTTC.

J is TRBJ2-7 and V is TRBV5-1; 9 bases fit TRBD1. The germline V gene encodes CDR1 SGHRS and CDR2 YFSETQ. The junction had 6 bases not matched to a gene; V was cut back by 4 bases and J by 1 base. CDR3 length equals 15 residues. CDR3 bases: TGCGCCAGCAGCCAAGGGACAGGGCCTTCCTACGAGCAGTACTTC. It specifies CASSQGTGPSYEQYF.

The CDR3 region has the DNA TGTGCCAGCAGTTTCGGCCGGCCCGGACAGGGAAGGCTGGAGACCCAGTACTTC. Its protein is CASSFGRPGQGRLETQYF. The V gene is TRBV5-4, the J gene TRBJ2-5, with TRBD1 matching 8 bases. V lost 5 bases and J lost 5; bases outside the gene matches: 20. The CDR3 runs to 18 residues. In germline, CDR1 is SGHNT, CDR2 YYREEE (reference sequence).

In this sample, this clone turned up once. The chain couples TRBV28 to TRBJ2-7, with D possibly matching TRBD2 (6 bases). The CDR3 loop spans 15 amino acids. V was trimmed by 6 bases and J by 3 bases, leaving 18 bases between them. From germline, CDR1 is MDHEN and CDR2 SYDVKM. The DNA for the CDR3 is TGTGCCAGCAGACCGGGACTGGCGGGATTCTACGAGCAGTACTTC. Encoded protein: CASRPGLAGFYEQYF.

The rearrangement uses TRBV7-9 and TRBJ2-1, with a weak D call TRBD1 (6 bases). Germline V gives CDR1 SEHNR, CDR2 FQNEAQ (reference sequence). The length of the CDR3 is 16 residues. Deletions cut 2 bases from V and 2 bases from J, with 13 bases between. CDR3 in amino acids: CASSLWGKGAYNEQFF. The DNA for the CDR3 is TGTGCCAGCAGCTTATGGGGGAAGGGGGCCTACAATGAGCAGTTCTTC.

This chain connects TRBV28 to TRBJ1-1, with D unclear. Germline V gives CDR1 MDHEN, CDR2 SYDVKM. The CDR3 is 14 amino acids. V was clipped by 3 bases and J by 1 base, with 9 bases between them. CDR3 DNA sequence: TGTGCCAGCAGTTTCAAGGGTAGGAACACTGAAGCTTTCTTT. This translates into CASSFKGRNTEAFF.

The genes are TRBV19 and TRBJ2-7; no firm D call. CDR3 length: 14 amino acids. The germline CDR1 and CDR2 sequences are LNHDA and SQIVND (reference sequence). With 3 bases removed from V and 1 base from J, the gap between germline ends came to 10 bases. CDR3 nucleotides: TGTGCCAGTAGTATTGCGACTCCATCCTACGAGCAGTACTTC. This translates into CASSIATPSYEQYF.

The chain links TRBV9 to TRBJ1-2; D gene ambiguous. The germline V gene encodes CDR1 SGDLS and CDR2 YYNGEE. CDR3 length: 14 amino acids. V shed 0 bases and J shed 2 bases, with 8 bases lying between them. CDR3 nucleotide sequence: TGTGCCAGCAGCGTAGAAGACAAAAACTATGGCTACACCTTC. Its translation: CASSVEDKNYGYTF.

J is TRBJ2-1 and V is TRBV28; no clear D gene. The CDR3 length is 13 residues. Trimming stripped 5 bases from V and 4 bases from J, with 9 bases between. Germline assignment: CDR1 MDHEN and CDR2 SYDVKM. The CDR3, as DNA: TGTGCCAGCAGTCCCCAGGAGTACAATGAGCAGTTCTTC. It yields the protein CASSPQEYNEQFF.

This clone has a handful of counts. This chain links TRBV28 with TRBJ1-4; possibly TRBD1 for D (6 bases). Germline CDR1 is MDHEN and CDR2 is SYDVKM. V was pared by 3 bases and J by 5 bases, with 13 bases between. This CDR3 has 15 amino acids. The CDR3 DNA is TGTGCCAGCAGTTTTGGGGGGCGGAGGAATGAAAAACTGTTTTTT. It is translated as CASSFGGRRNEKLFF.

The chain recombines TRBV27 with TRBJ2-2; D is uncertain. The ends were cut back, 0 bases at V and 7 bases at J, with 6 bases in the middle. The CDR3 is made up of 13 amino acids. Per the germline V gene, CDR1 is MNHEY and CDR2 is SMNVEV (reference sequence). The CDR3 nucleotides are TGTGCCAGCAGTTTATCGTCCATCGGGGAGCTGTTTTTT. This encodes CASSLSSIGELFF.

This chain uses TRBV28 with TRBJ2-5; no firm D call. The CDR3 has 9 amino acids. The V end lost 8 bases, the J end lost 5 bases, and 3 bases lay between the germline ends. Germline V gene data show CDR1 as MDHEN and CDR2 as SYDVKM. This chain's CDR3 is CASGETQYF. CDR3 bases: TGTGCCAGCGGGGAGACCCAGTACTTC.

The V and J genes are TRBV6-5 and TRBJ2-7; D not certain. V dropped 0 bases and J dropped 2 bases, with 11 bases sitting between them. The CDR3 runs 15 residues. Germline V gene sequence: CDR1 MNHEY, CDR2 SVGAGI. The CDR3 loop reads CASSYSPGPAYEQYF. The DNA for the CDR3 is TGTGCCAGCAGTTACTCGCCAGGACCAGCCTACGAGCAGTACTTC.

The chain combines TRBV5-4 with TRBJ2-7; 8 nucleotides line up with TRBD1. This CDR3 has 15 residues. Germline CDR1 SGHNT, CDR2 YYREEE (reference sequence). J gave up 4 bases and V 5 bases, and 11 bases lay outside the gene matches. The CDR3: CASSGLGQGLYEQYF. For the CDR3, the DNA is TGTGCCAGCAGTGGCCTTGGACAGGGTTTATACGAGCAGTACTTC.

About this clone itself: Other DNA sequences within the sample encode an identical CDR3. The V call is TRBV27, the J call TRBJ2-7; tentative D call: TRBD1 (5 bases). CDR1 MNHEY and CDR2 SMNVEV come from the germline V gene (reference sequence). This CDR3 is built from 13 residues. V was shortened by 2 bases and J by 4 bases, with 9 bases between the two germline ends. The CDR3 region has the DNA TGTGCCAGCAGTTTAAATGGGGCTTACGAGCAGTACTTC. It specifies CASSLNGAYEQYF.

The rearrangement uses TRBV29-1 and TRBJ2-5; 7 nucleotides align to TRBD2. This CDR3 has 14 amino acids. The junction had 6 bases not matched to a gene; V was cut back by 4 bases and J by 1 base. Looked up from germline, CDR1 is SQVTM and CDR2 is ANQGSEA. The chain's CDR3 is CSVGGGLSQETQYF. In DNA form, the CDR3 reads TGCAGCGTTGGGGGGGGTCTAAGCCAAGAGACCCAGTACTTC.

The chain recombines TRBV7-8 with TRBJ2-1; no reliable D call. The CDR3 has 13 residues. Germline assignment: CDR1 SGHVS and CDR2 FQNEAQ. Trimming cost V 1 base and J 6 bases, with 7 bases left between them. In DNA, the CDR3 is TGTGCCAGCAGCTTAGGGGCGAGCAATGAGCAGTTCTTC. It is translated as CASSLGASNEQFF. Using reference TRBV7-8 and TRBJ2-1 for the parts outside the CDR3, the full variable domain is GAGVSQSPRYKVAKRGQDVALRCDPISGHVSLFWYQQALGQGPEFLTYFQNEAQLDKSGLPSDRFFAERPEGSVSTLKIQRTQQEDSAVYLCASSLGASNEQFFGPGTRLTVL.

The J gene is TRBJ1-5, the V gene TRBV19; TRBD1 might be the D (5 bases). Germline CDR1 and CDR2: LNHDA and SQIVND (reference sequence). CDR3 size: 13 residues. The germline V and J ends were trimmed by 3 bases and 8 bases, with 11 bases remaining between them. The chain's CDR3 is CASSIDLGEPQHF. CDR3 nucleotides: TGTGCCAGTAGTATCGATCTAGGGGAGCCCCAGCATTTT.

This chain joins TRBV28 and TRBJ2-5, with TRBD2 as a possible D gene (6 bases). This CDR3 region has 16 residues. V was shortened by 2 bases and J by 0 bases, with 13 bases between the two germline ends. Germline V gives CDR1 MDHEN, CDR2 SYDVKM. CDR3 loop: CASSLMVADNQETQYF. Written as DNA, the CDR3 is TGTGCCAGCAGTTTAATGGTAGCGGACAACCAAGAGACCCAGTACTTC.

The V and J genes are TRBV6-1 and TRBJ1-4; unclear D gene. Deletions cut 8 bases from V and 2 bases from J, with 15 bases between. This CDR3 is 15 amino acids long. Per the germline V gene, CDR1 is MNHNS and CDR2 is SASEGT. CDR3 residues: CASVRGRITNEKLFF. CDR3 DNA sequence: TGTGCCAGCGTCAGAGGAAGGATTACTAATGAAAAACTGTTTTTT.

This clone was recorded once. This chain joins TRBV4-1 and TRBJ2-7; TRBD2 matches 9 bases. The germline gives CDR1 MGHRA, CDR2 YSYEKL. J gave up 3 bases and V 2 bases, and 14 bases lay outside the gene matches. CDR3 length: 18 residues. CDR3 DNA sequence: TGCGCCAGCAGCCAAACCACCGTGACTAGCGGTCTAATCTACGAGCAGTACTTC. This translates into CASSQTTVTSGLIYEQYF.

This sequence joins TRBV7-8 and TRBJ2-5, with D perhaps matching TRBD2 (7 bases). Per the germline V gene, CDR1 is SGHVS and CDR2 is FQNEAQ. The germline V and J ends were trimmed by 0 bases and 9 bases, with 14 bases remaining between them. The CDR3 is 14 amino acids. CDR3 sequence (DNA): TGTGCCAGCAGCTTAGCAGGAGGGGGGGAGGCCCAGTACTTC. Protein: CASSLAGGGEAQYF.

The rearrangement uses TRBV7-2 and TRBJ2-1, with TRBD1 matching over 7 bases. This CDR3 contains 17 residues. The germline V gene has CDR1 SGHTA and CDR2 FQGNSA. With 5 bases clipped from V and 3 bases from J, the junction kept 13 bases outside the gene matches. CDR3 DNA sequence: TGTGCCAGCAGCAAACCAGGGGGAAGATTGGGCTACAATGAGCAGTTCTTC. Protein sequence: CASSKPGGRLGYNEQFF. Full variable domain (rest looked up from reference TRBV7-2 and TRBJ2-1): GAGVSQSPSNKVTEKGKDVELRCDPISGHTALYWYRQSLGQGLEFLIYFQGNSAPDKSGLPSDRFSAERTGGSVSTLTIQRTQQEDSAVYLCASSKPGGRLGYNEQFFGPGTRLTVL.